These T cell receptor beta chains were read from a single sample in a study of shared clonotypes between healthy human individuals. Measured with immunoSEQ multiplex PCR; TCRdb has only the in-frame clones, and not every one. The sample contains 2 million to 2.5 million clones, 90% to 95% of which appear only once. Sequenced input: naive CD4+ T cells from PBMCs. The source of these receptors is a man between 18 and 35 years old in good health. Some clones in this sample may be carry-over from other donors' samples. The CDR3 runs from the conserved cysteine through the conserved F or W. D genes are given only for firm matches. The listing skips clone size in some rows; elsewhere it reads once, few, many or a size class.

D	V	size	J	DNA	CDR3
TRBD2	TRBV9	NA	TRBJ2-2	TGTGCCAGCAGCTTCTCCGGGACTAGCGGGCCCGGGGAGCTGTTTTTT	CASSFSGTSGPGELFF
NA	TRBV2	NA	TRBJ2-5	TGTGCCAGCAGTGTAGACTTGGACCAGTACTTC	CASSVDLDQYF
TRBD1	TRBV9	once	TRBJ1-1	TGTGCCAGCAGCGACCCGACAGGGGCGAACACTGAAGCTTTCTTT	CASSDPTGANTEAFF
NA	TRBV7-2	few	TRBJ1-1	TGTGCCAGCACCGTTTACGGCTCTGAAGCTTTCTTT	CASTVYGSEAFF
NA	TRBV6-6	NA	TRBJ2-1	TGTGCCAGCAGCCTCAGGGACGACAATGAGCAGTTCTTC	CASSLRDDNEQFF
TRBD2	TRBV4-1	NA	TRBJ2-7	TGCGCCAGCAGCCAATGGTCTCGACTAGCGGGAACCTACGAGCAGTACTTC	CASSQWSRLAGTYEQYF
NA	TRBV6-5	NA	TRBJ2-7	TGTGCCAGCAGTTACTCGATACCGGGCTACGAGCAGTACTTC	CASSYSIPGYEQYF
NA	TRBV7-8	NA	TRBJ2-1	TGTGCCAGCAGCCCTAACTCGGGAACAAACTACAATGAGCAGTTCTTC	CASSPNSGTNYNEQFF
NA	TRBV5-6	NA	TRBJ1-2	TGTGCCAGCAGCTCGGTAGGACTGCTGAACTATGGCTACACCTTC	CASSSVGLLNYGYTF
NA	TRBV18	NA	TRBJ1-5	TGTGCCAGCTCCCCTAGGGAGGATAGCAATCAGCCCCAGCATTTT	CASSPREDSNQPQHF
NA	TRBV5-1	NA	TRBJ2-5	TGCGCCAGCAGCCCCGATACGGGACGTGAGACCCAGTACTTC	CASSPDTGRETQYF
TRBD1	TRBV10-3	NA	TRBJ1-2	TGTGCCATCGCCGGGACAGGGGACTATGGCTACACCTTC	CAIAGTGDYGYTF
NA	TRBV4-1	NA	TRBJ1-2	TGCGCCAGCAGCCAAGCGACGACCACCTATGGCTACACCTTC	CASSQATTTYGYTF
TRBD1	TRBV5-1	NA	TRBJ1-1	TGCGCCAGCGGACAGGGTCACACTGAAGCTTTCTTT	CASGQGHTEAFF
TRBD2	TRBV4-3	NA	TRBJ2-3	TGCGCCAGCAGCCAAGCGTCCGGGACTAGTCCCACAGATACGCAGTATTTT	CASSQASGTSPTDTQYF
NA	TRBV9	NA	TRBJ2-5	TGTGCCAGCAAACAAGGGGATGGCAGGGGAGAGACCCAGTACTTC	CASKQGDGRGETQYF
NA	TRBV7-6	NA	TRBJ1-6	TGTGCCAGCAGCTTAAGTCGCGAGGGGCATTCACCCCTCCACTTT	CASSLSREGHSPLHF
NA	TRBV18	NA	TRBJ1-1	TGTGCCAGCTCACCAAGGGGACCGAACACTGAAGCTTTCTTT	CASSPRGPNTEAFF
NA	TRBV5-8	NA	TRBJ1-1	TGTGCCAGCAGCTTGAGTCAGGCGAACACTGAAGCTTTCTTT	CASSLSQANTEAFF
TRBD1	TRBV13	NA	TRBJ1-2	TGTGCCAGCAGCTCGAGCGAAGGGACAGTATTCTATGGCTACACCTTC	CASSSSEGTVFYGYTF
TRBD2	TRBV7-3	NA	TRBJ2-1	TGTGCCAGCAGCTTAAGGCGGGAGGGGTACAATGAGCAGTTCTTC	CASSLRREGYNEQFF
NA	TRBV28	NA	TRBJ2-1	TGTGCCAGCAGTGCGGGGCTTAATGAGCAGTTCTTC	CASSAGLNEQFF
TRBD1	TRBV10-3	NA	TRBJ1-1	TGTGCCATCAGCGACGCGGGACAGCTGAACACTGAAGCTTTCTTT	CAISDAGQLNTEAFF
NA	TRBV7-2	few	TRBJ1-1	TGTGCCAGCAGCAGGGGGAACACTGAAGCTTTCTTT	CASSRGNTEAFF
NA	TRBV27	NA	TRBJ2-5	TGTGCCAGCAGTTTCCCCGGAGAGACCCAGTACTTC	CASSFPGETQYF
TRBD2	TRBV2	NA	TRBJ2-7	TGTGCCAGCAAAACTAGCGGGACGAGGAACGAGCAGTACTTC	CASKTSGTRNEQYF
NA	TRBV9	NA	TRBJ1-2	TGTGCCAGCAGCCCCCGGGCTAACTATGGCTACACCTTC	CASSPRANYGYTF
NA	TRBV10-3	NA	TRBJ2-5	TGTGCCATCAGTGAGTCAAGCCGACCGGAGACCCAGTACTTC	CAISESSRPETQYF
NA	TRBV4-2	NA	TRBJ2-7	TGTGCCAGCAGCCAAGATGGGACGGGGCACTACGAGCAGTACTTC	CASSQDGTGHYEQYF
NA	TRBV5-1	NA	TRBJ2-1	TGCGCCAGCAGCTTGTTAGTAAGGGCCTCCTACAATGAGCAGTTCTTC	CASSLLVRASYNEQFF
TRBD2	TRBV27	NA	TRBJ2-1	TGTGCCAGCAGCCAGCTCTCTAGCGGGGGGAGCTACAATGAGCAGTTCTTC	CASSQLSSGGSYNEQFF
NA	TRBV28	once	TRBJ2-4	TGTGCCAGCAGTCTACAGGGAGCCAAAAACATTCAGTACTTC	CASSLQGAKNIQYF
TRBD1	TRBV5-4	once	TRBJ2-7	TGTGCCAGCAGGCCCGGGACAGGGCCCTACGAGCAGTACTTC	CASRPGTGPYEQYF
TRBD1	TRBV28	NA	TRBJ1-2	TGTGCCAGCAGTTTATTGGACAGGGGGCGGAGGGGCTACACCTTC	CASSLLDRGRRGYTF
NA	TRBV28	NA	TRBJ1-5	TGTGCCAGCAGTCTCCCCCCCCAGCCCCAGCATTTT	CASSLPPQPQHF
TRBD2	TRBV7-3	NA	TRBJ2-1	TGTGCCAGCAGCCTACTAGCGGATTACAATGAGCAGTTCTTC	CASSLLADYNEQFF
NA	TRBV4-3	NA	TRBJ2-3	TGCGCCAGCAGCCAAGGTCTTAAGAGCACAGATACGCAGTATTTT	CASSQGLKSTDTQYF